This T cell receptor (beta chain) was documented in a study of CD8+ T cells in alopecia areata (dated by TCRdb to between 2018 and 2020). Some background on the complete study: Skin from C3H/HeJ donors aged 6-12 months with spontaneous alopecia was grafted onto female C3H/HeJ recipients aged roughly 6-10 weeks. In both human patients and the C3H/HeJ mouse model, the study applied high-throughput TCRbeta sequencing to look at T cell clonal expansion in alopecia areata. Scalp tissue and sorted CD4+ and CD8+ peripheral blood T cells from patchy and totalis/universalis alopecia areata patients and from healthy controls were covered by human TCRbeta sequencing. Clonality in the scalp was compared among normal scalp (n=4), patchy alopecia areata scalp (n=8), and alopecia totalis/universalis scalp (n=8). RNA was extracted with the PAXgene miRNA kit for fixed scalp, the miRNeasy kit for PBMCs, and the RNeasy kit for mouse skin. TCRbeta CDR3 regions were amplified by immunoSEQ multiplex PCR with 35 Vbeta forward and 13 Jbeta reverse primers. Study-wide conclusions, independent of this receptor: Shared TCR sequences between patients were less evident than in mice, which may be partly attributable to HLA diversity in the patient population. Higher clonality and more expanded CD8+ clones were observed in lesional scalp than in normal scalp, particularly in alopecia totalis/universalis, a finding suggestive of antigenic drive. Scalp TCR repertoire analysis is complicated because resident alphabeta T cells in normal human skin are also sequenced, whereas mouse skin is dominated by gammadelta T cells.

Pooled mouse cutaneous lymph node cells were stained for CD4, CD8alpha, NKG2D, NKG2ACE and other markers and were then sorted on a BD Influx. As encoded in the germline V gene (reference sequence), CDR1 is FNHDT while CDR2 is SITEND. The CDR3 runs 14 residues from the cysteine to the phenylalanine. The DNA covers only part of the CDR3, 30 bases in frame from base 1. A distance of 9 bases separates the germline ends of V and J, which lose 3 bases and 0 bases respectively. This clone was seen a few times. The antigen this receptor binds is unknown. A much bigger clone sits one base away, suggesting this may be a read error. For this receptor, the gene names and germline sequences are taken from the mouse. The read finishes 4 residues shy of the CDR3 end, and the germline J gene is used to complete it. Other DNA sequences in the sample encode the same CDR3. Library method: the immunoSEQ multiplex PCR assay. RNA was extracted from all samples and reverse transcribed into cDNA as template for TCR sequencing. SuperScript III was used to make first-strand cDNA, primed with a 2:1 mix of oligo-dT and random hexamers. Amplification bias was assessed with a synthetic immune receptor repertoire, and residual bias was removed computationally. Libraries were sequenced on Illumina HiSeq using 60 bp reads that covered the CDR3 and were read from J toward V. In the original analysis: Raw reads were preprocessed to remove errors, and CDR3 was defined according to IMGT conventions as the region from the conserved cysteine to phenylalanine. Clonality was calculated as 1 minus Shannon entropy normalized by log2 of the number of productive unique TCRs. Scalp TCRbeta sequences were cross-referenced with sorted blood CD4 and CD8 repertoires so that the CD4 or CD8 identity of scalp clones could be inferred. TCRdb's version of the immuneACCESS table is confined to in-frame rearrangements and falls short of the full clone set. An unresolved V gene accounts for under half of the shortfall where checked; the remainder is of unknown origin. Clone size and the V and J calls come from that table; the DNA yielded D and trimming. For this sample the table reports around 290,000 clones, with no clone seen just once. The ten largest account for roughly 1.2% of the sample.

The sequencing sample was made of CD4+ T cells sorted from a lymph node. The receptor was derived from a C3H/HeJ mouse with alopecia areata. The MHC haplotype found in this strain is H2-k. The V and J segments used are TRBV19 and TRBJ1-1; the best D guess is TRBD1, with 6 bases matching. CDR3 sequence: CASSRDNANTEVFF. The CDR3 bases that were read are TGTGCCAGCAGTAGGGACAATGCAAACACA.